The T cell receptor (beta chain) under discussion was sequenced for a study of blood T cell repertoires in COVID-19. Per the original methods: Scientists estimated how many nucleated cells there were by amplifying reference gene primers. The assay was immunoSEQ multiplex PCR, and TCRdb's table has in-frame clones only and misses some. D and trimming come from the DNA, and the V and J calls and clone size come from that table. The sample includes 150,000 to 200,000 clones, roughly nine tenths of them seen just once. Germline values: CDR1 MGHRA, CDR2 YSYEKL. The V and J ends lost 4 bases and 3 bases respectively, with 16 bases between them. The length of the CDR3 is 15 residues.

The specimen was peripheral blood. This clonotype originated in a man in his late teens or twenties who had recovered from COVID-19. This chain uses TRBV4-1 with TRBJ2-7, with D perhaps TRBD2 (6 bases). CDR3: CASSPQRTTYYEQYF. The CDR3 DNA reads TGCGCCAGCAGCCCCCAACGGACTACCTACTACGAGCAGTACTTC.